This TCR beta chain stems from a study of shared clonotypes between healthy human individuals. Study as a whole: Serving as donors were a couple of women and a few men, whose ages spanned 18 to 49. CD8 memory received one plate per donor, CD8 naive two, CD4 memory three and CD4 naive three. Overall study findings and caveats: Compared with memory subsets, naive subsets generally had larger estimated richness.

Adult donors, all healthy and HIV-negative, had no recent acute infections or vaccinations. Data came from immunoSEQ multiplex PCR; TCRdb stores just in-frame clones and leaves some out. The sample holds about 2.3 million clones; more than 80% are singletons and the top ten take about 0.39%. Looked up from germline, CDR1 is SGHTA and CDR2 is FQGNSA. V was clipped by 5 bases and J by 6 bases, with 14 bases between them. The CDR3 sequence is 14 residues long. About this clone: Its antigen is not identified.

The sample comprised naive CD4+ T cells from PBMCs. Subset defined: CD45RA+ positively selected. The chain couples TRBV7-2 to TRBJ1-5; TRBD1 is a possible D gene (5 bases). The origin of this receptor is a young man in good health. Some clones in this sample may be carry-over from other donors' samples. CDR3 DNA: TGTGCCAGCAGCCCGTCAGACAGAAGTCAGCCCCAGCATTTT. Amino acids: CASSPSDRSQPQHF. The full variable domain, with the rest looked up from reference TRBV7-2 and TRBJ1-5, is GAGVSQSPSNKVTEKGKDVELRCDPISGHTALYWYRQSLGQGLEFLIYFQGNSAPDKSGLPSDRFSAERTGGSVSTLTIQRTQQEDSAVYLCASSPSDRSQPQHFGDGTRLSIL.